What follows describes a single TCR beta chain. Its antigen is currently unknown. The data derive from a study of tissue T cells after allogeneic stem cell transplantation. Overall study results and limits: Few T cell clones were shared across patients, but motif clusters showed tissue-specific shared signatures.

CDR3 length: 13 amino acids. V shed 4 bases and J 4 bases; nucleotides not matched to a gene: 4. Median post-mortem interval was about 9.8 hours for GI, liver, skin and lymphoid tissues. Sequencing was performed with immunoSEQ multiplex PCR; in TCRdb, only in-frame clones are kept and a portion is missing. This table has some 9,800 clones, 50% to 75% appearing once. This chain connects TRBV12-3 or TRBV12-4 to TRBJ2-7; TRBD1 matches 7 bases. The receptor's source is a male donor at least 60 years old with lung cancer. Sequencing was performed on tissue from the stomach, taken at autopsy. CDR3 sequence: CASSSGQRYEQYF. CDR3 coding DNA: TGTGCCAGCAGTTCGGGACAGCGGTACGAGCAGTACTTC.